These 32 T cell receptor beta chains share one sample of origin, sequenced in a study of cytomegalovirus exposure and HLA in healthy donors. PCR amplification relied on 60 Vbeta primers (plus 13 Jbeta primers). Libraries were prepared by immunoSEQ multiplex PCR; TCRdb keeps only in-frame clonotypes and omits some of them. The sample includes 150,000 to 200,000 clones, roughly three quarters of them seen just once. Sequenced input: PBMCs. Receptors were obtained from a woman aged 40 to 49 in good health and CMV-seropositive.

The V gene is TRBV2, the J gene TRBJ2-2; 8 bases align to TRBD1. CDR1 and CDR2 from the germline V gene are SNHLY and FYNNEI. V dropped 6 bases and J dropped 5; count of bases not matched to a gene: 2. The CDR3 has 13 amino acids. The CDR3 is CASRDRATGELFF. The CDR3 DNA reads TGTGCCAGCAGGGACAGGGCTACCGGGGAGCTGTTTTTT.

This chain joins TRBV30 and TRBJ2-1; 9 bases fit TRBD1. V lost 6 bases to trimming and J lost 9 bases; unmatched junction nucleotides: 6. Per germline, CDR1 GTSNPN and CDR2 SVGIG (reference sequence). The CDR3 contains 12 residues. This CDR3 reads CACRGQGFEQFF. CDR3 bases: TGTGCCTGTAGAGGACAGGGGTTTGAGCAGTTCTTC.

The gene calls are TRBV5-6 and TRBJ1-2, with 9 bases matching TRBD1. V lost 2 bases and J lost 3; bases outside the gene matches: 5. The CDR3 extends over 15 amino acids. Germline V CDR1 and CDR2: SGHDT, YYEEEE. In DNA, the CDR3 is TGTGCCAGCAGCTTTCTCGGGACAGGGTACTATGGCTACACCTTC. Translation gives CASSFLGTGYYGYTF. Combining the CDR3 with reference TRBV5-6 and TRBJ1-2 gives the whole variable domain DAGVTQSPTHLIKTRGQQVTLRCSPKSGHDTVSWYQQALGQGPQFIFQYYEEEERQRGNFPDRFSGHQFPNYSSELNVNALLLGDSALYLCASSFLGTGYYGYTFGSGTRLTVV.

The genes are TRBV18 and TRBJ1-1; D is possibly TRBD1 (6 bases). The CDR3 loop spans 14 amino acids. Germline V lookup: CDR1 KGHSH, CDR2 LQKENI. V was clipped by 5 bases and J by 3 bases, with 13 bases between them. The CDR3 here is CASSKTGPDTEAFF. The CDR3 region has the DNA TGTGCCAGCTCAAAGACAGGTCCAGACACTGAAGCTTTCTTT.

V usage is TRBV9 and J usage is TRBJ2-2; 7 positions match TRBD1. CDR3 length: 16 amino acids. With 1 base clipped from V and 0 bases from J, the junction kept 3 bases outside the gene matches. Germline-derived CDR1 and CDR2 are SGDLS and YYNGEE. The CDR3: CASSVTGATNTGELFF. The DNA of the CDR3 is TGTGCCAGCAGCGTAACAGGGGCTACGAACACCGGGGAGCTGTTTTTT.

J is TRBJ2-2 and V is TRBV28, with TRBD2 matching 7 bases. Germline values: CDR1 MDHEN, CDR2 SYDVKM. This CDR3 has 15 residues. Trimming removed 3 bases from V and 4 bases from J; junction bases left unmatched: 5. CDR3 sequence: CASSFSGPVTGELFF. In DNA form, the CDR3 reads TGTGCCAGCAGTTTTAGCGGGCCGGTCACCGGGGAGCTGTTTTTT. Based on the CDR3 plus reference TRBV28 and TRBJ2-2, the full variable domain is DVKVTQSSRYLVKRTGEKVFLECVQDMDHENMFWYRQDPGLGLRLIYFSYDVKMKEKGDIPEGYSVSREKKERFSLILESASTNQTSMYLCASSFSGPVTGELFFGEGSRLTVL.

The chain uses TRBV19 and TRBJ1-4, with D unclear. Trimming took 1 base from V and 4 from J, leaving 7 bases between them. This CDR3 is built from 14 residues. CDR1 and CDR2 (germline): LNHDA, SQIVND (reference sequence). CDR3 coding DNA: TGTGCCAGTAGTATAGGAGGTGGTAATGAAAAACTGTTTTTT. It codes for CASSIGGGNEKLFF.

The table lists this clone with a few counts. The chain employs TRBV5-6 and TRBJ2-7, with 9 bases lining up with TRBD1. With V trimmed by 7 bases and J by 5 bases, 13 bases remained unmatched. Germline loops: CDR1 SGHDT, CDR2 YYEEEE. This CDR3 is built from 15 residues. This CDR3 reads CASGLPGQGLHEQYF. The CDR3 DNA follows: TGTGCCAGCGGCCTTCCGGGACAGGGTTTGCACGAGCAGTACTTC.

The chain combines TRBV2 with TRBJ1-2, with 8 bases lining up with TRBD1. Germline V gene data show CDR1 as SNHLY and CDR2 as FYNNEI. There are 14 residues in the CDR3. The J segment lost 5 bases and the V segment lost 6 bases, leaving 8 bases of the junction unmatched. The CDR3 DNA reads as TGTGCCAGCAGGCTCGAACAGGGGGATTATGGCTACACCTTC. The encoded protein is CASRLEQGDYGYTF.

The chain employs TRBV7-2 and TRBJ1-5; unclear D gene. V was trimmed by 5 bases and J by 3 bases, leaving 8 bases between them. CDR1 is SGHTA, CDR2 FQGNSA, per germline. The CDR3 has 13 amino acids. CDR3 DNA: TGTGCCAGCAGCGCCACCTACAATCAGCCCCAGCATTTT. Amino acid sequence: CASSATYNQPQHF.

This clone was seen only once. J is TRBJ1-2 and V is TRBV2, with 7 bases matching TRBD1. The CDR3 is 13 residues long. Germline V gives CDR1 SNHLY, CDR2 FYNNEI. V shed 6 bases and J 3 bases; nucleotides not matched to a gene: 4. The CDR3 here is CASRTDRDYGYTF. The CDR3 DNA reads as TGTGCCAGCAGAACTGACAGGGACTATGGCTACACCTTC.

This chain uses TRBV5-5 with TRBJ1-1; the D is unclear. V lost 6 bases, J lost 6 bases, and 12 bases lay in between. The CDR3 runs 12 residues. The germline gives CDR1 SGHKS, CDR2 YYEKEE (reference sequence). CDR3 loop: CASNLSRPEAFF. The CDR3 DNA is TGTGCCAGCAACCTCTCGAGGCCTGAAGCTTTCTTT.

The chain carries TRBV30 and TRBJ1-2; TRBD1 might be the D (6 bases). Germline CDR1 is GTSNPN and CDR2 is SVGIG (reference sequence). This CDR3 contains 11 residues. V lost 7 bases to trimming and J lost 6 bases, with 12 bases between them. CDR3 sequence reads: CAYYTGNGYTF. The DNA of the CDR3 is TGTGCCTACTATACAGGGAATGGCTACACCTTC.

This sequence joins TRBV6-1 and TRBJ2-7; D is unresolved. CDR3 length: 14 residues. V lost 1 base and J lost 3, with 10 bases in between. CDR1 MNHNS and CDR2 SASEGT come from the germline V gene. CDR3 residues: CASSEGYSRYEQYF. CDR3 nucleotides: TGTGCCAGCAGTGAAGGGTACAGCCGCTACGAGCAGTACTTC.

The chain employs TRBV5-6 and TRBJ1-1; D is possibly TRBD1 (5 bases). Germline loops: CDR1 SGHDT, CDR2 YYEEEE. V was clipped by 0 bases and J by 3 bases, with 21 bases between them. The CDR3 sequence is 18 residues long. The CDR3 DNA reads as TGTGCCAGCAGCTTGGTCGGAACAGGCCTGATGCTCTACACTGAAGCTTTCTTT. Encoded protein: CASSLVGTGLMLYTEAFF.

The chain uses TRBV27 and TRBJ1-1; 12 bases align to TRBD1. The CDR3 runs to 15 residues. The V gene end was trimmed by 0 bases and the J gene end by 7 bases; junction bases not matched to a gene: 3. Germline V lookup: CDR1 MNHEY, CDR2 SMNVEV (reference sequence). The CDR3 bases are TGTGCCAGCAGTTTATCCGGGACAGGGGGCTTTGAAGCTTTCTTT. Its translation is CASSLSGTGGFEAFF.

Details on this clone: An end of the junction does not agree with germline; a read error may underlie this. The genes are TRBV7-9 and TRBJ1-1, with D maybe TRBD1 (5 bases). This CDR3 is built from 13 residues. The germline CDR1 and CDR2 sequences are SEHNR and FQNEAQ (reference sequence). DNA for the CDR3: TGTTCCAGCAGCTCCGGACAGAACACTGAAGCTTTCTTT. This encodes CSSSSGQNTEAFF.

The chain joins TRBV4-2 to TRBJ2-3, with D possibly TRBD2 on 5 matching bases. Germline-derived CDR1 and CDR2 are LGHNA and YNFKEQ. V dropped 4 bases and J dropped 0 bases, with 23 bases sitting between them. CDR3 length: 19 residues. Here the CDR3 DNA reads TGTGCCAGCAGCCCCTTGGACCTTTTGGGAGATACTAGCACAGATACGCAGTATTTT. It specifies CASSPLDLLGDTSTDTQYF.

V gene TRBV11-2 combines with J gene TRBJ2-7; no clear D. Germline loops: CDR1 SGHAT, CDR2 FQNNGV. Trimming removed 5 bases at V and 4 bases at J, with 18 bases between. The CDR3 covers 15 residues. Here the CDR3 DNA reads TGTGCCAGCAGCCTTAACTCGGCGGAGTTATACGAGCAGTACTTC. Its protein product is CASSLNSAELYEQYF.

The rearrangement joins TRBV7-2 to TRBJ1-4; D may be TRBD1 (5 bases). The germline V gene encodes CDR1 SGHTA and CDR2 FQGNSA. V shed 2 bases and J shed 13 bases, with 11 bases lying between them. The CDR3 is made up of 12 amino acids. For the CDR3, the DNA is TGTGCCAGCAGCTTACATGGGGACTTACTGTTTTTT. Amino acids: CASSLHGDLLFF.

V usage is TRBV18 and J usage is TRBJ1-6; tentatively, D is TRBD1 (5 bases). Per germline, CDR1 KGHSH and CDR2 LQKENI. CDR3 length: 14 residues. The V gene lost 2 bases and the J gene lost 9 bases, with 11 bases spanning the gap. DNA for the CDR3: TGTGCCAGCTCACCAGAGGCAGGGCTTTCACCCCTCCACTTT. The encoded protein is CASSPEAGLSPLHF. Full variable domain (missing parts from reference TRBV18 and TRBJ1-6): NAGVMQNPRHLVRRRGQEARLRCSPMKGHSHVYWYRQLPEEGLKFMVYLQKENIIDESGMPKERFSAEFPKEGPSILRIQQVVRGDSAAYFCASSPEAGLSPLHFGNGTRLTVT.

The chain combines TRBV19 with TRBJ2-1, with 11 bases that match TRBD2. The CDR3 runs 16 residues. CDR1 is LNHDA and CDR2 is SQIVND in the germline V gene (reference sequence). V lost 4 bases to trimming and J lost 0 bases; unmatched junction nucleotides: 2. The CDR3 is CASSRLAGSSYNEQFF. The CDR3 region has the DNA TGTGCCAGTAGTAGACTAGCGGGGAGCTCCTACAATGAGCAGTTCTTC. Looking up the rest from reference TRBV19 and TRBJ2-1 gives the full variable domain: DGGITQSPKYLFRKEGQNVTLSCEQNLNHDAMYWYRQDPGQGLRLIYYSQIVNDFQKGDIAEGYSVSREKKESFPLTVTSAQKNPTAFYLCASSRLAGSSYNEQFFGPGTRLTVL.

V is TRBV7-8 and J is TRBJ1-1; 8 bases map to TRBD1. Trimming cost V 1 base and J 2 bases; bases outside gene matches: 12. The CDR3 spans 18 residues. Germline assignment: CDR1 SGHVS and CDR2 FQNEAQ. In DNA, the CDR3 is TGTGCCAGCAGCTTAGTTTCGGCAGGGGGCGACTTTAACACTGAAGCTTTCTTT. It codes for CASSLVSAGGDFNTEAFF.

This clone came up once. V usage is TRBV5-4 and J usage is TRBJ2-7; 7 nucleotides match TRBD1. J lost 4 bases, V lost 0 bases, and 7 bases had no gene match. CDR1 SGHNT and CDR2 YYREEE come from the germline V gene (reference sequence). This CDR3 has 15 residues. This chain's CDR3 is CASSLAALQGYEQYF. Here the CDR3 DNA reads TGTGCCAGCAGCTTGGCGGCCTTACAGGGGTACGAGCAGTACTTC.

Turning to this clone: The conserved phenylalanine or tryptophan normally closing the CDR3 is absent here, so this likely arose from a read error. V is TRBV2 and J is TRBJ1-2, with TRBD1 matching 9 bases. The germline CDR1 and CDR2 sequences are SNHLY and FYNNEI. This CDR3 has 15 residues. The J segment lost 9 bases and the V segment lost 1 base, leaving 9 bases of the junction unmatched. The CDR3 DNA reads as TGTGCCAGCAGTGAAGAGGTCGGGACAGGGCATAGCTACACCCTC. It yields the protein CASSEEVGTGHSYTL.

The chain links TRBV29-1 to TRBJ2-7; no definite D call. With 6 bases removed from V and 3 bases from J, the gap between germline ends came to 12 bases. From germline, CDR1 is SQVTM and CDR2 ANQGSEA. This CDR3 contains 12 residues. CDR3 protein: CSVLVPYYEQYF. The CDR3 DNA is TGCAGCGTACTGGTGCCTTACTACGAGCAGTACTTC.

In its sample, this clone was seen a few times. This chain joins TRBV28 and TRBJ2-2; unclear D gene. The CDR3 totals 14 residues. From germline, CDR1 is MDHEN and CDR2 SYDVKM. Trimming stripped 7 bases from V and 1 base from J, with 10 bases between. The CDR3 region is CASKQRLNTGELFF. The CDR3 DNA reads TGTGCCAGCAAGCAGCGACTGAACACCGGGGAGCTGTTTTTT.

This clone was observed a few times. The gene calls are TRBV11-2 and TRBJ2-3; the D gene is possibly TRBD1 (5 bases). The CDR3 contains 15 residues. V lost 2 bases and J 0 bases, leaving 9 bases between the germline ends. In germline, CDR1 is SGHAT, CDR2 FQNNGV. The CDR3 DNA follows: TGTGCCAGCAGCTTAAGGGGCCTAAGCACAGATACGCAGTATTTT. This translates into CASSLRGLSTDTQYF. Drawing the rest from reference TRBV11-2 and TRBJ2-3, the complete variable domain is EAGVAQSPRYKIIEKRQSVAFWCNPISGHATLYWYQQILGQGPKLLIQFQNNGVVDDSQLPKDRFSAERLKGVDSTLKIQPAKLEDSAVYLCASSLRGLSTDTQYFGPGTRLTVL.

The chain uses TRBV5-6 and TRBJ1-3, with 10 positions matching TRBD1. This CDR3 is 15 amino acids long. With V trimmed by 4 bases and J by 1 base, 2 bases remained unmatched. Germline V lookup: CDR1 SGHDT, CDR2 YYEEEE. As DNA, the CDR3 is TGTGCCAGCAGCCGACAGGGGGCTTCTGGAAACACCATATATTTT. This sequence encodes CASSRQGASGNTIYF.

The V gene is TRBV4-3, the J gene TRBJ2-2; no clear D gene. The CDR3 consists of 14 residues. Germline loops: CDR1 LGHNA, CDR2 YSLEER. Trimming left V 1 base short and J 5 bases short, with 8 bases between. The CDR3 nucleotides are TGCGCCAGCAGCCAAGGAGGTGGGACCGGGGAGCTGTTTTTT. This sequence encodes CASSQGGGTGELFF.

The rearrangement joins TRBV29-1 to TRBJ1-5; no firm D call. V lost 6 bases, J lost 5 bases, and 14 bases lay in between. The CDR3 sequence is 13 residues long. The V gene's germline CDR1 is SQVTM and CDR2 ANQGSEA. Written as DNA, the CDR3 is TGCAGCGTATTGGTCGGGGAGCATCAGCCCCAGCATTTT. It codes for CSVLVGEHQPQHF.

This clone was counted once. V and J are TRBV28 and TRBJ1-4; 9 bases fit TRBD1. The CDR3 consists of 15 residues. Germline V gives CDR1 MDHEN, CDR2 SYDVKM. V was clipped by 3 bases and J by 6 bases; unmatched bases: 5. The CDR3 reads CASSFPGQGYEKLFF. In DNA, the CDR3 is TGTGCCAGCAGTTTCCCCGGACAGGGGTATGAAAAACTGTTTTTT.